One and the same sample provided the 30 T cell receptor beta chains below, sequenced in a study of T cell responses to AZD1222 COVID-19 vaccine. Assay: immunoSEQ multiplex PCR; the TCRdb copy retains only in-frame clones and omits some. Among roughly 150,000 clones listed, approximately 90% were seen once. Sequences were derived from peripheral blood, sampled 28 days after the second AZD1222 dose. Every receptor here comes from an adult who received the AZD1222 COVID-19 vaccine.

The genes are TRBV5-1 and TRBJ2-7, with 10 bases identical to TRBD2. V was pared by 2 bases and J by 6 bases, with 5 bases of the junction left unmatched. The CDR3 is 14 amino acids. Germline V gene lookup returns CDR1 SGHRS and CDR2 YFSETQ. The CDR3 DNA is TGCGCCAGCAGCTTTGTAGCGGGGGGTGGCGAGCAGTACTTC. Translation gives CASSFVAGGGEQYF.

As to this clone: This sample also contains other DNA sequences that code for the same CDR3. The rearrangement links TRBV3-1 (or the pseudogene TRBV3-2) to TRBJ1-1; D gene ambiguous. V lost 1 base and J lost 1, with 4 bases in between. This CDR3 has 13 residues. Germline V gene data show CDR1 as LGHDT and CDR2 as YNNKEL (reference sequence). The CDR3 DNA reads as TGTGCCAGCAGCCAAGTTTCGAACACTGAAGCTTTCTTT. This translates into CASSQVSNTEAFF.

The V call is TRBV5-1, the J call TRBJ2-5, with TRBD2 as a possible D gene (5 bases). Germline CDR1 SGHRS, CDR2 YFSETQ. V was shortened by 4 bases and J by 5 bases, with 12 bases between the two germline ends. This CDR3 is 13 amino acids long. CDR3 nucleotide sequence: TGCGCCAGCAGCCGGTTTGCGGGCGAGACCCAGTACTTC. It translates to CASSRFAGETQYF.

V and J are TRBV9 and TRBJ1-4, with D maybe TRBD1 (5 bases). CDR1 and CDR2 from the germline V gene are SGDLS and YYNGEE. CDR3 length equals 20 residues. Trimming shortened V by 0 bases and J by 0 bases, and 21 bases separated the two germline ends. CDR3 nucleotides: TGTGCCAGCAGCGTAGGTTGGGACTACCCATTTCGGACAACTAATGAAAAACTGTTTTTT. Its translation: CASSVGWDYPFRTTNEKLFF.

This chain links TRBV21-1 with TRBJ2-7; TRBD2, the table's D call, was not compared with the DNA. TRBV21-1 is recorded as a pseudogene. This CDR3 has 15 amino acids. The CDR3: CATPAGWESPYEQYF. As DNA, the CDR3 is TGTGCCACCCCGGCGGGGTGGGAGTCCCCCTACGAGCAGTACTTC.

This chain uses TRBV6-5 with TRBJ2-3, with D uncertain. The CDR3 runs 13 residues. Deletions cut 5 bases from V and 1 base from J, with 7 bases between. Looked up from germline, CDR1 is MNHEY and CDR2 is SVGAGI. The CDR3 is CASSRSRTDTQYF. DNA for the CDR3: TGTGCCAGCAGTAGGTCCCGCACAGATACGCAGTATTTT.

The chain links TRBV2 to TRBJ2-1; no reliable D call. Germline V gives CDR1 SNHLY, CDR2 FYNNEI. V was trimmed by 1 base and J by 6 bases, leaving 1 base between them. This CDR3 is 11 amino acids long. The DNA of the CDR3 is TGTGCCAGCAGTGAAGTCAATGAGCAGTTCTTC. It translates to CASSEVNEQFF.

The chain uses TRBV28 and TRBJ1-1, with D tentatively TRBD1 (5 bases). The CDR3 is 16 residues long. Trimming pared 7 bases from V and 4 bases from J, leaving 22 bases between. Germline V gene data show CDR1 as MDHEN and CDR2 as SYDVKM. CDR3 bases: TGTGCCAGCATACCAACGGCGGGGGGAGACGCCACTGAAGCTTTCTTT. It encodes CASIPTAGGDATEAFF.

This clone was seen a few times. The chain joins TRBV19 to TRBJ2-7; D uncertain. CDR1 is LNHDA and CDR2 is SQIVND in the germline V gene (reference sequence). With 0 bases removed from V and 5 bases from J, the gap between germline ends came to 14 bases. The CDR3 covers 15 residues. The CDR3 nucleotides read TGTGCCAGTAGTATAGATGGTAGGCAGTACAACGAGCAGTACTTC. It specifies CASSIDGRQYNEQYF.

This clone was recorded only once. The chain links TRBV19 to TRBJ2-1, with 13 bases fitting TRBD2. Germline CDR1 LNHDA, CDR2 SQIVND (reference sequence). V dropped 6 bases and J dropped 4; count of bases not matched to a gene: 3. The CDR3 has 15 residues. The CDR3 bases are TGTGCCAGTAGGGCGGGACTAGCGGGATACAATGAGCAGTTCTTC. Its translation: CASRAGLAGYNEQFF.

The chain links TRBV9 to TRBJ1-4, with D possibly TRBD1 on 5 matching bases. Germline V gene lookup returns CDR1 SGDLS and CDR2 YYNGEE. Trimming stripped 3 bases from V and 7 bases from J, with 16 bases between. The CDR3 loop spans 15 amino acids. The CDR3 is CASSASGGLVEKLFF. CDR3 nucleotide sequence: TGTGCCAGCAGCGCCTCTGGGGGGTTGGTTGAAAAACTGTTTTTT.

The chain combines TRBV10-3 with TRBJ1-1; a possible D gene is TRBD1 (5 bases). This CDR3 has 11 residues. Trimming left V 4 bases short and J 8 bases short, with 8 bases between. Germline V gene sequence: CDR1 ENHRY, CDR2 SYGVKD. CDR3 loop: CAISGDLEAFF. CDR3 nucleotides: TGTGCCATCAGTGGGGACTTAGAAGCTTTCTTT.

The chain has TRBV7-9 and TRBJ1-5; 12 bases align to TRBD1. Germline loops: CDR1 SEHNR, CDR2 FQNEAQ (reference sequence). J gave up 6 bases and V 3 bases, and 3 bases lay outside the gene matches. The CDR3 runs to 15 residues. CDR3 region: CASSFGTGGSQPQHF. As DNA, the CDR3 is TGTGCCAGCAGCTTCGGGACAGGGGGCAGTCAGCCCCAGCATTTT.

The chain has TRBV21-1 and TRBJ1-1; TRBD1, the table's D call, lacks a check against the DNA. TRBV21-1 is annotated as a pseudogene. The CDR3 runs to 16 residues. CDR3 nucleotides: TGTGCCAGCAGCAACCCAAATCCACAGGGAAGCGCTGAAGCTTTCTTT. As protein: CASSNPNPQGSAEAFF.

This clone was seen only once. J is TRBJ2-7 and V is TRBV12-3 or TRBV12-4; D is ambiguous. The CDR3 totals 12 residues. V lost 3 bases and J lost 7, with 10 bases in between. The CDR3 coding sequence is TGTGCCAGCAGTTTTGATGTTCGGGAGCAGTACTTC. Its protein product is CASSFDVREQYF.

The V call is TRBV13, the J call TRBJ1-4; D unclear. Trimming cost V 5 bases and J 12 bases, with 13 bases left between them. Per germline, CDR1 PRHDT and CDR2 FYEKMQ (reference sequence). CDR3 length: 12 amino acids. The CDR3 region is CASSGDRKELFF. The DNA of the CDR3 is TGTGCCAGCAGCGGAGACCGGAAGGAACTGTTTTTT. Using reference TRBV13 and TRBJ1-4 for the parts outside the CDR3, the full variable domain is AAGVIQSPRHLIKEKRETATLKCYPIPRHDTVYWYQQGPGQDPQFLISFYEKMQSDKGSIPDRFSAQQFSDYHSELNMSSLELGDSALYFCASSGDRKELFFGSGTQLSVL.

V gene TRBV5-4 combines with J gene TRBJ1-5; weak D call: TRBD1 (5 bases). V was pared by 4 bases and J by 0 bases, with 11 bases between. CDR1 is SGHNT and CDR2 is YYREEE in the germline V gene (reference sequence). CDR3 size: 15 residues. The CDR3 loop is CASSPGPYSNQPQHF. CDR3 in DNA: TGTGCCAGCAGCCCGGGACCATATAGCAATCAGCCCCAGCATTTT.

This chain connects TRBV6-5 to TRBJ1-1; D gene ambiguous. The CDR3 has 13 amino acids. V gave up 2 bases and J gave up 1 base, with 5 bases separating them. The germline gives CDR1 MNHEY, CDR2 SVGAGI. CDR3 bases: TGTGCCAGCAGTTACCCACAGAACACTGAAGCTTTCTTT. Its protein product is CASSYPQNTEAFF.

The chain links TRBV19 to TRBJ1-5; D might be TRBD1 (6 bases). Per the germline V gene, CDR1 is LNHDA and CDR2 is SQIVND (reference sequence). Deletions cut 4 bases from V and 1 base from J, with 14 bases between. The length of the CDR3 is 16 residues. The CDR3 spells CASSKQGITSNQPQHF. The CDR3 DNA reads TGTGCCAGTAGTAAGCAGGGGATAACCAGCAATCAGCCCCAGCATTTT. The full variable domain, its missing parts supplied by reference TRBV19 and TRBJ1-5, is DGGITQSPKYLFRKEGQNVTLSCEQNLNHDAMYWYRQDPGQGLRLIYYSQIVNDFQKGDIAEGYSVSREKKESFPLTVTSAQKNPTAFYLCASSKQGITSNQPQHFGDGTRLSIL.

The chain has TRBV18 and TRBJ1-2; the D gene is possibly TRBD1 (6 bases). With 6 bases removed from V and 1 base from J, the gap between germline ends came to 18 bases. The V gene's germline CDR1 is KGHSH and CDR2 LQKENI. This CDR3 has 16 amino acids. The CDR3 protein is CASSDRTPQDNYGYTF. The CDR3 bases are TGTGCCAGCTCGGACAGAACTCCTCAGGATAACTATGGCTACACCTTC.

CDR3 DNA: TGTGCCAGCAGCGTAGGGGGACAGCTTTTCTCCGGGGAGCTGTTTTTT. This gives the protein CASSVGGQLFSGELFF. The rearrangement links TRBV9 to TRBJ2-2, with TRBD1 matching 7 bases. The V segment lost 0 bases and the J segment 6 bases; nucleotides outside the gene matches: 8. Germline-derived CDR1 and CDR2 are SGDLS and YYNGEE. The CDR3 consists of 16 residues.

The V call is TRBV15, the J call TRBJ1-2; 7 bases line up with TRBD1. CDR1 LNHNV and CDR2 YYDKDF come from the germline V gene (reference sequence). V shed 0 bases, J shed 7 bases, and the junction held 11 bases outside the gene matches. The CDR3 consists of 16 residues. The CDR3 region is CATSRDLEGARGGYTF. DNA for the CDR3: TGTGCCACCAGCAGAGATTTGGAGGGGGCGCGGGGTGGCTACACCTTC. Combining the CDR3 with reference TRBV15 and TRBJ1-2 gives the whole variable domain DAMVIQNPRYQVTQFGKPVTLSCSQTLNHNVMYWYQQKSSQAPKLLFHYYDKDFNNEADTPDNFQSRRPNTSFCFLDIRSPGLGDTAMYLCATSRDLEGARGGYTFGSGTRLTVV.

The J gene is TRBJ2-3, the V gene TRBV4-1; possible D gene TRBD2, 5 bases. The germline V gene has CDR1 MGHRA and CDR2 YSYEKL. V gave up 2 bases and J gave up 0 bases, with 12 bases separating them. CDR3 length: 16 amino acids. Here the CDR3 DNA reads TGCGCCAGCAGCCAAACGGGGAGAACTAGCACAGATACGCAGTATTTT. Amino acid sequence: CASSQTGRTSTDTQYF.

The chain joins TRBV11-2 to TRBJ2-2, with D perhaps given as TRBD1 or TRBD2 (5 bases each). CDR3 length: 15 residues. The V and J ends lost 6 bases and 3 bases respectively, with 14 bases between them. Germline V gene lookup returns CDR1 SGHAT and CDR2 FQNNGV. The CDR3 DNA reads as TGTGCCAGCAGACGACCGGGGACCGACACCGGGGAGCTGTTTTTT. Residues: CASRRPGTDTGELFF.

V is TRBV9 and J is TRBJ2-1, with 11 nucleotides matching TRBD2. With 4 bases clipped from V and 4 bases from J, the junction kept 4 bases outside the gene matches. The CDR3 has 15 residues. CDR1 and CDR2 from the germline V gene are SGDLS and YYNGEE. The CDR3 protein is CASSPTSGAYNEQFF. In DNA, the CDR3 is TGTGCCAGCAGCCCGACTAGCGGGGCGTACAATGAGCAGTTCTTC.

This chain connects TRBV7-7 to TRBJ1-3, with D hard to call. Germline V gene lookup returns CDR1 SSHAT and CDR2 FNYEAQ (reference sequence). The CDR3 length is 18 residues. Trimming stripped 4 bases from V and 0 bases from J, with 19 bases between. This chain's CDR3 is CASSSGPRQTDSGNTIYF. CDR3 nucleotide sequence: TGTGCCAGCAGCTCTGGGCCACGGCAGACCGACTCTGGAAACACCATATATTTT.

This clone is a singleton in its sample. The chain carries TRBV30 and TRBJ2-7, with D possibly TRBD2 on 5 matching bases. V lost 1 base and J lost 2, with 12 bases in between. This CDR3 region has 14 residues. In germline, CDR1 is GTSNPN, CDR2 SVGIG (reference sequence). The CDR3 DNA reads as TGTGCCTGGAGTGGGGCTCTAGCAGCCTACGAGCAGTACTTC. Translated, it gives CAWSGALAAYEQYF. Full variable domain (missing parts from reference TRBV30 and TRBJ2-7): SQTIHQWPATLVQPVGSPLSLECTVEGTSNPNLYWYRQAAGRGLQLLFYSVGIGQISSEVPQNLSASRPQDRQFILSSKKLLLSDSGFYLCAWSGALAAYEQYFGPGTRLTVT.

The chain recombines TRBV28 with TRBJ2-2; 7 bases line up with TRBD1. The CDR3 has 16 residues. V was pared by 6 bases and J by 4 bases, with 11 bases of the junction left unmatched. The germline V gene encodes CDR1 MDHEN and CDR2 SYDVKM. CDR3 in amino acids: CASSILTGQLTGELFF. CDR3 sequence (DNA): TGTGCCAGCAGCATACTGACAGGGCAGCTCACCGGGGAGCTGTTTTTT.

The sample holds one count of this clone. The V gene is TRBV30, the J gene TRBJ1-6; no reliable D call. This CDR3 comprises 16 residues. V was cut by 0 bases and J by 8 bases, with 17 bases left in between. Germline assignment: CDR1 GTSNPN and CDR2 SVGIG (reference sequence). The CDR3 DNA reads TGTGCCTGGAGTGTTGGACCGGGCTTTTTGGATTCACCCCTCCACTTT. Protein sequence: CAWSVGPGFLDSPLHF.

As DNA, the CDR3 is TGCGCCAGCAGCCCCCGTGGGGGGACCGGGGAGCTGTTTTTT. Its translation: CASSPRGGTGELFF. The genes are TRBV4-1 and TRBJ2-2; D might be TRBD2 (6 bases). V lost 4 bases and J lost 5, with 11 bases in between. The germline V gene encodes CDR1 MGHRA and CDR2 YSYEKL. The CDR3 is 14 residues long.